The 9 T cell receptor beta chains below all came from one sample that was sequenced in a study of long-term antiretroviral therapy in people with HIV. Survey level was the resolution at which the v3.0 immunoSEQ assay ran. Assay used: immunoSEQ multiplex PCR; TCRdb lists only in-frame clones, some missing. Found here are some 16,000 clones, roughly 94% of them singletons; the top ten hold roughly 4.5%. The sample in question was unsorted PBMCs, obtained 6 to 6.5 years after starting antiretroviral therapy. Receptors were obtained from a woman aged 45-65 years with HIV.

The gene calls are TRBV7-7 and TRBJ2-5; possibly TRBD1 for D (5 bases). Germline CDR1 and CDR2: SSHAT and FNYEAQ (reference sequence). The CDR3 is 15 residues long. Trimming cost V 1 base and J 1 base, with 10 bases left between them. CDR3 residues: CASSLVGQGQETQYF. CDR3 DNA sequence: TGTGCCAGCAGCTTAGTGGGTCAGGGCCAAGAGACCCAGTACTTC.

The V call is TRBV27, the J call TRBJ2-7, with TRBD2 as a possible D gene (5 bases). The germline CDR1 and CDR2 sequences are MNHEY and SMNVEV (reference sequence). The CDR3 sequence is 16 residues long. V dropped 0 bases and J dropped 4 bases, with 16 bases sitting between them. The CDR3 sequence: CASSLSSSLLGYEQYF. The CDR3 coding sequence is TGTGCCAGCAGTTTATCTTCTAGCCTACTAGGTTACGAGCAGTACTTC.

The CDR3 is CASSLSAGELFF. CDR3 coding DNA: TGTGCCAGCAGCCTCAGCGCCGGGGAGCTGTTTTTT. V usage is TRBV27 and J usage is TRBJ2-2; D ambiguous. The CDR3 spans 12 residues. Germline CDR1 MNHEY, CDR2 SMNVEV (reference sequence). Deletions cut 6 bases from V and 6 bases from J, with 8 bases between.

CDR3 DNA: TGTGCCAGCAGTCTAACCGAGGTCACTGAAGCTTTCTTT. Translating it yields CASSLTEVTEAFF. V usage is TRBV6-5 and J usage is TRBJ1-1; D is unclear. The CDR3 is 13 residues long. V lost 5 bases, J lost 4 bases, and 11 bases lay in between. Germline V CDR1 and CDR2: MNHEY, SVGAGI.

The V and J genes are TRBV28 and TRBJ2-1, with TRBD2 identical over 13 bases. This CDR3 has 18 residues. The V gene's germline CDR1 is MDHEN and CDR2 SYDVKM. V lost 7 bases, J lost 0 bases, and 9 bases stayed unmatched. This chain's CDR3 is CASNPGLAGVGSYNEQFF. The CDR3 DNA is TGTGCCAGCAACCCCGGACTAGCGGGAGTGGGCTCCTACAATGAGCAGTTCTTC.

This chain links TRBV7-2 with TRBJ1-2, with TRBD1 matching over 12 bases. Germline CDR1 is SGHTA and CDR2 is FQGNSA. The CDR3 is 17 amino acids. V lost 5 bases to trimming and J lost 8 bases; unmatched junction nucleotides: 15. The CDR3 reads CASSHAGPGQGAGGYTF. The DNA for the CDR3 is TGTGCCAGCAGCCACGCTGGACCGGGACAGGGGGCTGGCGGCTACACCTTC. Together with reference TRBV7-2 and TRBJ1-2, the CDR3 gives the full variable domain: GAGVSQSPSNKVTEKGKDVELRCDPISGHTALYWYRQSLGQGLEFLIYFQGNSAPDKSGLPSDRFSAERTGGSVSTLTIQRTQQEDSAVYLCASSHAGPGQGAGGYTFGSGTRLTVV.

The chain combines TRBV5-1 with TRBJ1-3; 11 bases map to TRBD1. Germline loops: CDR1 SGHRS, CDR2 YFSETQ. The CDR3 sequence is 16 residues long. V shed 4 bases and J 1 base; nucleotides not matched to a gene: 4. Here the CDR3 reads CASSLGTGGSGNTIYF. In nucleotides, the CDR3 is TGCGCCAGCAGCCTCGGGACAGGGGGTTCTGGAAACACCATATATTTT.

This chain connects TRBV5-6 to TRBJ2-7, with 8 bases that match TRBD2. Germline CDR1 is SGHDT and CDR2 is YYEEEE. V was pared by 1 base and J by 0 bases, with 3 bases of the junction left unmatched. This CDR3 spans 15 amino acids. In nucleotides, the CDR3 is TGTGCCAGCAGCTTGTACGGGAGGGACTCCTACGAGCAGTACTTC. Translation gives CASSLYGRDSYEQYF.

A word on this clone: An end of the junction differs from the germline gene, which may be a read error. The V gene is TRBV6-6, the J gene TRBJ1-6; the D is unclear. The CDR3 loop spans 14 amino acids. Per germline, CDR1 MNHNY and CDR2 SVGAGI (reference sequence). CDR3 sequence (DNA): TGTGCCAGCAGTTATTTGGGCTATGATTCACCCCTCCACTTT. Translating gives CASSYLGYDSPLHF.